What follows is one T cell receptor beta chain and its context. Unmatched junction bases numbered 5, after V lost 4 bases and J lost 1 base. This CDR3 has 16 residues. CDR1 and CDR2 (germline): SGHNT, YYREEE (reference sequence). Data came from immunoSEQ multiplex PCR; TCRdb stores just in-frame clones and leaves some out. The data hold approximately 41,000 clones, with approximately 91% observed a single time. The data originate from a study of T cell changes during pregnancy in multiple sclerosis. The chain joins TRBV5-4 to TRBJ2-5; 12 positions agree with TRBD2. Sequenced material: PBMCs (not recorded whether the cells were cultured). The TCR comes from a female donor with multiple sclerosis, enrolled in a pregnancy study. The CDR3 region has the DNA TGTGCCAGCAGCCCGACTAGCGGGAGAGGCCAAGAGACCCAGTACTTC. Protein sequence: CASSPTSGRGQETQYF.